This section outlines one T cell receptor beta chain sequence together with its context. Its target is unknown. The data originate from a study of identical twins. Notes on the study in general: Fewer insertions marked abundant cord blood beta clonotypes; young adult naive trended weakly, memory not at all. Monozygotic twins shared more out-of-frame TCR alpha than recombination models predicted.

Donors uniformly comprised healthy Caucasians. The length of the CDR3 is 15 residues. The V and J ends lost 0 bases and 6 bases respectively, with 11 bases between them. Per the germline V gene, CDR1 is MGHRA and CDR2 is YSYEKL. TCRdb re-derived calls from the 5' RACE reads in MiXCR, one entry per CDR3 protein. The top ten clones hold more than 0.25% of a sample with more than 1.5 million distinct CDR3 sequences, 25% to 35% of them seen once. Sequenced: cord blood. This sequence joins TRBV4-1 and TRBJ1-4, with D maybe TRBD1 (5 bases). This receptor was obtained from a newborn girl in good health. CDR3 region: CASSQEVGTDEKLFF. CDR3 DNA: TGCGCCAGCAGCCAAGAAGTTGGGACTGATGAAAAACTGTTTTTT.